The sequence of this T cell receptor beta chain was determined in a study of T cell responses to AZD1222 COVID-19 vaccine. Study at large: Whether given at about 4 or about 12 weeks, second doses were pooled. Findings and limits, study-wide: Among those given AZD1222, only six were seropositive at baseline. Researchers took repertoire samples only after the peak T cell response had come. Distributed over spike, vaccine-associated CD4 TCRs predominated at 160-218 and 743-854.

This CDR3 is 13 amino acids long. From germline, CDR1 is MNHEY and CDR2 SMNVEV (reference sequence). V shed 5 bases and J shed 6 bases, with 13 bases lying between them. Sequencing used immunoSEQ multiplex PCR; TCRdb keeps in-frame clones, though not all of them. The sample shows some 180,000 clones, almost 95% of them seen only once. Remarks on this clone: Its target is unknown.

The sequencing used peripheral blood, collected on day 0 of AZD1222 vaccination. The sequence was obtained from an adult in good health. The chain joins TRBV27 to TRBJ1-1, with TRBD1 as a possible D gene (5 bases). CDR3 residues: CASSAGGTPEAFF. CDR3 DNA sequence: TGTGCCAGCAGTGCCGGGGGGACCCCTGAAGCTTTCTTT.